One and the same sample provided the 6 T cell receptor beta chains below, sequenced in a study of T cell responses to AZD1222 COVID-19 vaccine. The method was immunoSEQ multiplex PCR; TCRdb's version includes in-frame clones alone and lacks a portion of them. Of around 100,000 clones listed, 70% to 90% are singletons. Source: peripheral blood, taken on day 0 of AZD1222 vaccination. The origin of the receptors is an adult in good health.

The chain recombines TRBV13 with TRBJ1-6; 9 positions match TRBD1. The germline CDR1 and CDR2 sequences are PRHDT and FYEKMQ (reference sequence). V shed 5 bases, J shed 6 bases, and the junction held 5 bases outside the gene matches. CDR3 length: 15 residues. The CDR3 loop reads CASSERTGANSPLHF. In nucleotides, the CDR3 is TGTGCCAGCAGCGAGAGGACAGGGGCTAATTCACCCCTCCACTTT. The variable domain in full, with the rest retrieved from reference TRBV13 and TRBJ1-6, is AAGVIQSPRHLIKEKRETATLKCYPIPRHDTVYWYQQGPGQDPQFLISFYEKMQSDKGSIPDRFSAQQFSDYHSELNMSSLELGDSALYFCASSERTGANSPLHFGNGTRLTVT.

V gene TRBV11-2 combines with J gene TRBJ1-6; TRBD1 is a possible D gene (5 bases). Deletions cut 0 bases from V and 0 bases from J, with 12 bases between. Germline values: CDR1 SGHAT, CDR2 FQNNGV. The CDR3 has 18 amino acids. Here the CDR3 DNA reads TGTGCCAGCAGCTTAGATCATGCAGGGAGCTCCTATAATTCACCCCTCCACTTT. This codes for CASSLDHAGSSYNSPLHF.

The chain has TRBV3-1 (or the pseudogene TRBV3-2) and TRBJ2-7; D gene uncertain. Germline V gene sequence: CDR1 LGHDT, CDR2 YNNKEL (reference sequence). This CDR3 contains 12 residues. Deletions cut 1 base from V and 4 bases from J, with 5 bases between. The CDR3 reads CASSQGVYEQYV. CDR3 sequence (DNA): TGTGCCAGCAGCCAAGGGGTTTACGAGCAGTACGTC.

The chain combines TRBV5-6 with TRBJ1-5; D is perhaps TRBD1 (5 bases). The CDR3 is made up of 19 amino acids. From germline, CDR1 is SGHDT and CDR2 YYEEEE. V shed 0 bases and J shed 2 bases, with 21 bases lying between them. The DNA for the CDR3 is TGTGCCAGCAGCTTGGCCGGGGGAGATCAAGACCTTGGCAATCAGCCCCAGCATTTT. Protein sequence: CASSLAGGDQDLGNQPQHF.

The chain couples TRBV11-3 to TRBJ2-5; TRBD2 matches 10 bases. Germline CDR1 and CDR2: SGHNT and YENEEA. Losses at the gene ends were 2 bases for V and 5 bases for J; bases not matched to a gene: 8. This CDR3 spans 16 amino acids. Here the CDR3 DNA reads TGTGCCAGCAGCTTAAGGGAACTAGCGGGAATGGAGACCCAGTACTTC. This gives the protein CASSLRELAGMETQYF.

The chain combines TRBV27 with TRBJ2-2, with D tentatively TRBD2 (6 bases). Germline V gives CDR1 MNHEY, CDR2 SMNVEV (reference sequence). The CDR3 is 17 residues long. V was cut by 6 bases and J by 0 bases, with 17 bases left in between. The CDR3 DNA reads as TGTGCCAGCAGGGAGGGAAAGGGAAGTCCGAACACCGGGGAGCTGTTTTTT. Protein product: CASREGKGSPNTGELFF.